This T cell receptor (beta chain) was profiled in a study of memory CD4+ T cells and cytomegalovirus serostatus. Whole-study context: Donors were healthy Belgian adults, under ten CMV seropositive and 20 to 30 seronegative. Study-wide points: Each of some 67 CMV-associated TCRbeta sequences occurred in one to five individuals. Median bootstrapped AUC for CMV status was about 0.96 originally, approximately 0.91 US-trained.

Single viable CD3+CD4+CD8-CD45RO+ cells were sorted as the memory CD4+ T cells. With respect to this clone: Antigen specificity is unknown.

Original handling: After removing out-of-frame reads, 2,204,828 distinct TCRbeta sequences remained. Profiled with immunoSEQ multiplex PCR; TCRdb holds only in-frame clones, not every one. That table is the source of V, J and clone size, and D and trimming were worked out from the DNA. Among 50,000 to 65,000 clones listed, about 86% were seen once. Material for sequencing was memory CD4+ T cells from blood. This TCR was sampled from an adult in good health and CMV-seropositive.

The CDR3 DNA reads TGTGCCACCAGCCCCGGGTGGGGGGGGGTCTACGAGCAGTACTTC. Its protein product is CATSPGWGGVYEQYF. The chain uses TRBV15 and TRBJ2-7; TRBD2 agrees at 7 bases. V gave up 5 bases and J gave up 3 bases; unmatched junction bases: 10. The CDR3 sequence is 15 residues long. The germline CDR1 and CDR2 sequences are LNHNV and YYDKDF (reference sequence).